This T cell receptor (beta chain) was profiled in a study of T cell responses to AZD1222 COVID-19 vaccine. The CDR3 is 14 amino acids. Germline CDR1 SGHRS, CDR2 YFSETQ. V trimming: 4 bases; J trimming: 1 base; junction bases outside the gene matches: 2. General study results and limits: A mostly white British donor set with more females was recruited, and clonal diversity was possibly underestimated. Spike-specific TCR breadth and depth both grew after two AZD1222 doses.

Sequencing was performed with immunoSEQ multiplex PCR; in TCRdb, only in-frame clones are kept and a portion is missing. The repertoire holds roughly 120,000 clones, with around 82% as singletons. As for this clone: Antigen specificity is unknown.

This receptor was obtained from an adult in good health. V is TRBV5-1 and J is TRBJ2-5; 9 bases line up with TRBD2. The sample here was peripheral blood, taken on day 0 of AZD1222 vaccination. The CDR3 sequence is CASSLLAGQETQYF. The DNA for the CDR3 is TGCGCCAGCAGCCTACTAGCGGGCCAAGAGACCCAGTACTTC.